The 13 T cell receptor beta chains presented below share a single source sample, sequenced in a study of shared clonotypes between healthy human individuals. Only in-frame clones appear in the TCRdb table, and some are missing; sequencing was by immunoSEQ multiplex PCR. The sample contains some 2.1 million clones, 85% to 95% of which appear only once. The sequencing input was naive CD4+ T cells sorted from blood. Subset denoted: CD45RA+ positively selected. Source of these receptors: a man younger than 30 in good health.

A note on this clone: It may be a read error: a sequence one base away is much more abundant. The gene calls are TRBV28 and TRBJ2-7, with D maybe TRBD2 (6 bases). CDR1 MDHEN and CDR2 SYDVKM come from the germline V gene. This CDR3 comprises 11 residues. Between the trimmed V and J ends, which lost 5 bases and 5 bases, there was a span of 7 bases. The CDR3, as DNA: TGTGCCAGCAGTCGGGGGAACGAGCAGTACTTC. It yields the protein CASSRGNEQYF.

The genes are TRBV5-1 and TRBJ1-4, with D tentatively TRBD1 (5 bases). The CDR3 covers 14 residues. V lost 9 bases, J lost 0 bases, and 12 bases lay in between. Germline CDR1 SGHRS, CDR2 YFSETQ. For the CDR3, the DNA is TGCGCCACCGGAGCAGGGACAACTAATGAAAAACTGTTTTTT. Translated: CATGAGTTNEKLFF.

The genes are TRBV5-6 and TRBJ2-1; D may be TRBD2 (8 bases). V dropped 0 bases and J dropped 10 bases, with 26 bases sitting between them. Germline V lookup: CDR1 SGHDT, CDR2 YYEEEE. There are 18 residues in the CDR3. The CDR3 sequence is CASSLGLASPQGVWEQFF. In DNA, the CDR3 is TGTGCCAGCAGCTTGGGACTAGCGAGCCCTCAGGGGGTTTGGGAGCAGTTCTTC.

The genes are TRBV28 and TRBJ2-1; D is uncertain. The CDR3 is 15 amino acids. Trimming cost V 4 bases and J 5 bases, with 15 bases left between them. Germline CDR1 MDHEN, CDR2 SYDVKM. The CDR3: CASSSLKTYHNEQFF. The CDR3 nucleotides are TGTGCCAGCAGTTCTTTAAAGACGTACCACAATGAGCAGTTCTTC. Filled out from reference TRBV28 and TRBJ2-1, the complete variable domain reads DVKVTQSSRYLVKRTGEKVFLECVQDMDHENMFWYRQDPGLGLRLIYFSYDVKMKEKGDIPEGYSVSREKKERFSLILESASTNQTSMYLCASSSLKTYHNEQFFGPGTRLTVL.

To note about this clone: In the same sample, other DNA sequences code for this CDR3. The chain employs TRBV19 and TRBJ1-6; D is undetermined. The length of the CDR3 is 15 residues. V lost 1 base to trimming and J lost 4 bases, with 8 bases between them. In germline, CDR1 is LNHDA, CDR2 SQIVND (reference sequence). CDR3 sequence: CASSIGGSYNSPLHF. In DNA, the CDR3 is TGTGCCAGTAGTATAGGTGGCAGTTATAATTCACCCCTCCACTTT.

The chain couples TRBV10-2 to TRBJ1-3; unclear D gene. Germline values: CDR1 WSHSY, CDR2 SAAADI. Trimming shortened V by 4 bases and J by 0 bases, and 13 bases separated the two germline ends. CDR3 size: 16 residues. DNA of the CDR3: TGCGCCAGCAGTGGGGCCACAAGCCGCTCTGGAAACACCATATATTTT. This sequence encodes CASSGATSRSGNTIYF.

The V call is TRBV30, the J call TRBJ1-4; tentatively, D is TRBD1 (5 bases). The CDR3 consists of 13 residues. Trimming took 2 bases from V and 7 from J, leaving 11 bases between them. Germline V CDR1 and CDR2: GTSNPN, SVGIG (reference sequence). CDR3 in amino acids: CAWSIRDAEKLFF. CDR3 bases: TGTGCCTGGAGTATCCGGGACGCTGAAAAACTGTTTTTT.

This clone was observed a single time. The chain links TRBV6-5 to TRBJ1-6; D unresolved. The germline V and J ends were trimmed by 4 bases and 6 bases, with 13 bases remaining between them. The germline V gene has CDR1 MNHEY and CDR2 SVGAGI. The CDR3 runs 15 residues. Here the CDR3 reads CASSSDSAFNSPLHF. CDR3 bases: TGTGCCAGCAGTTCCGACTCGGCTTTTAATTCACCCCTCCACTTT.

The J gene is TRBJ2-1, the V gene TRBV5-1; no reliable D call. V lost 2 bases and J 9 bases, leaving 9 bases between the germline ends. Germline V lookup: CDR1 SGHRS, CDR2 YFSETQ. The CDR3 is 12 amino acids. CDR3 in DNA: TGCGCCAGCAGCTTCCAAGGATCTGAGCAGTTCTTC. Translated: CASSFQGSEQFF.

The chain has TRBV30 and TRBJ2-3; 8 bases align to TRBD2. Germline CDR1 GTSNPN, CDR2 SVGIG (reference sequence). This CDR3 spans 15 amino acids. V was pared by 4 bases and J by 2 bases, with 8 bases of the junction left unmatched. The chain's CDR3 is CAWTSASGYTDTQYF. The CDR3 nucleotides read TGTGCCTGGACTTCAGCTAGCGGGTACACAGATACGCAGTATTTT.

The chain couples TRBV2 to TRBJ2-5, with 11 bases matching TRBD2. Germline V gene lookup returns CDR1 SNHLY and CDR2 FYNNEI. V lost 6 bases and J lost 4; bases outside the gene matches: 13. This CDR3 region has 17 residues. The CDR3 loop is CASSRLAGSIKGETQYF. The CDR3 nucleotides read TGTGCCAGCAGCAGACTAGCGGGAAGCATCAAGGGAGAGACCCAGTACTTC.

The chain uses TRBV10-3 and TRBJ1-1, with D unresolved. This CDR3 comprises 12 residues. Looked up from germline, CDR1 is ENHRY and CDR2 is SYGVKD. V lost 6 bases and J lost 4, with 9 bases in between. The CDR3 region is CAISGVSTEAFF. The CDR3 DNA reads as TGTGCCATCAGCGGGGTAAGCACTGAAGCTTTCTTT.

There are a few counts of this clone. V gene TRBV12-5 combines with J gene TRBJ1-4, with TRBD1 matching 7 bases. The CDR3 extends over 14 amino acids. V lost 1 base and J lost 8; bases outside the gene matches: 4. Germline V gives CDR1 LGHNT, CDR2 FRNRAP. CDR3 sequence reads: CASGLGDREEKLFF. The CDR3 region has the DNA TGTGCTAGTGGTTTGGGGGACAGAGAAGAAAAACTGTTTTTT.